The 17 T cell receptor beta chains below all came from one sample that was sequenced in a study of tumor-infiltrating lymphocytes in primary liver carcinoma. The approximately 17-32 mg bulk tissue piece was not sorted before simultaneous RNA and DNA extraction. Constant-region priming of 500 to 550 ng total RNA yielded TCR beta cDNA. ARM-PCR, slightly modified, supplied the TCR beta libraries through three nested multiplex PCR rounds. Researchers ran the first two PCR rounds for roughly 10 cycles each with TRBV1-TRBV30 forward primers and a C-beta reverse primer. TCRdb called the multiplex PCR reads again in MiXCR, with one record for every CDR3 protein. The data contain approximately 110,000 distinct CDR3 sequences, around two thirds of them singletons. Sequencing used liver tumor tissue from sampling region 1. This sample's subset: tumor region T1, superior pole. These receptors were taken from a woman aged 60-75 years with primary liver carcinoma and hepatitis B virus infection.

The rearrangement joins TRBV11-3 to TRBJ2-1; D ambiguous. With 0 bases removed from V and 10 bases from J, the gap between germline ends came to 13 bases. The CDR3 sequence is 14 residues long. Germline CDR1 and CDR2: SGHNT and YENEEA. In DNA, the CDR3 is TGTGCCAGCAGCTTAGATCACCACGGAGTGGAGCAGTTCTTC. Protein product: CASSLDHHGVEQFF.

J is TRBJ1-6 and V is TRBV20-1; D possibly corresponds to TRBD1 (6 bases). The CDR3 loop spans 17 amino acids. Germline CDR1 is DFQATT and CDR2 is SNEGSKA (reference sequence). V lost 0 bases to trimming and J lost 8 bases, with 20 bases between them. CDR3 bases: TGCAGTGCTAGAGATCTGGAAGGACAGCAAAATGATTCACCCCTCCACTTT. Residues: CSARDLEGQQNDSPLHF.

About this clonotype: The conserved final phenylalanine or tryptophan is absent from the CDR3, which likely points to a read error. The genes are TRBV11-2 and TRBJ2-2; D might be TRBD1 or TRBD2, each matching 5 bases. Germline V CDR1 and CDR2: SGHAT, FQNNGV. Trimming left V 7 bases short and J 7 bases short, with 16 bases between. The length of the CDR3 is 14 residues. The CDR3 protein is CASTSGPTSGELFY. CDR3 DNA: TGTGCCAGCACCTCGGGACCTACAAGCGGGGAGCTGTTTTAT.

This clonotype was observed once. Since a much larger clone is just one base distant, this may be a read error. The chain joins TRBV6-1 to TRBJ2-7, with D hard to call. Germline CDR1 and CDR2: MNHNS and SASEGT. This CDR3 has 14 amino acids. V lost 0 bases and J 6 bases, leaving 12 bases between the germline ends. The CDR3 sequence: CASSEAFANSEQYF. For the CDR3, the DNA is TGTGCCAGCAGTGAAGCCTTTGCTAACAGCGAGCAGTACTTC.

Comment on this clonotype: A read error may be the cause here, since a much bigger clone is one base away. The V gene is TRBV6-1, the J gene TRBJ1-5; D ambiguous. The CDR3 has 11 amino acids. CDR1 is MNHNS, CDR2 SASEGT, per germline. This CDR3 is CASRSNQPQDF. The CDR3 bases are TGTGCCAGCAGGAGCAATCAGCCCCAGGATTTT.

A note on this clonotype: One end of the junction is discordant with germline, which a read error may explain. The V gene is TRBV11-2, the J gene TRBJ2-3; 7 positions match TRBD1. This CDR3 has 16 residues. Looked up from germline, CDR1 is SGHAT and CDR2 is FQNNGV. This CDR3 is CASSLAGQAITDTQCF. The DNA of the CDR3 is TGTGCCAGCAGCTTAGCTGGACAGGCCATCACAGATACGCAGTGTTTT.

A remark on this clonotype: A read error may explain this, as a much larger clone is one base away. This chain links TRBV7-8 with TRBJ1-2; no clear D gene. The CDR3 consists of 14 residues. Germline V gene sequence: CDR1 SGHVS, CDR2 FQNEAQ. The CDR3, as DNA: TGTACCAGCAGCTTAGATAAGGTGGGCTATGGCTACACCTTC. Translated: CTSSLDKVGYGYTF. Based on the CDR3 plus reference TRBV7-8 and TRBJ1-2, the full variable domain is GAGVSQSPRYKVAKRGQDVALRCDPISGHVSLFWYQQALGQGPEFLTYFQNEAQLDKSGLPSDRFFAERPEGSVSTLKIQRTQQEDSAVYLCTSSLDKVGYGYTFGSGTRLTVV.

Points on this clonotype: A much larger clone differs by one base, so this may be a read error. V is TRBV5-5 and J is TRBJ2-5, with 8 bases lining up with TRBD1. This CDR3 comprises 14 residues. The germline gives CDR1 SGHKS, CDR2 YYEKEE (reference sequence). CDR3 sequence: CASSEKTGEEIQYF. In DNA form, the CDR3 reads TGTGCCAGCAGCGAAAAGACAGGGGAAGAGATCCAGTACTTC.

Comments on this clonotype: A read error may produce the germline difference seen at one junction end. This chain joins TRBV11-2 and TRBJ2-7; D might be TRBD1 or TRBD2, each matching 6 bases. The germline gives CDR1 SGHAT, CDR2 FQNNGV. The CDR3 totals 16 residues. CDR3 residues: CAGSLGSGASGYEQYF. In nucleotides, the CDR3 is TGTGCCGGCAGCTTAGGATCGGGGGCTAGTGGCTACGAGCAGTACTTC. The full variable domain, completed using reference TRBV11-2 and TRBJ2-7, is EAGVAQSPRYKIIEKRQSVAFWCNPISGHATLYWYQQILGQGPKLLIQFQNNGVVDDSQLPKDRFSAERLKGVDSTLKIQPAKLEDSAVYLCAGSLGSGASGYEQYFGPGTRLTVT.

A word on this clonotype: The junction departs from germline at one end; a sequencing error may be responsible. This rearrangement joins TRBV11-2 to TRBJ1-2, with 7 bases that match TRBD1. This CDR3 region has 13 residues. Germline V lookup: CDR1 SGHAT, CDR2 FQNNGV. CDR3 coding DNA: TGCGTCAGCAGCTTAGATCAAGGGACAGAGTATACCTTC. Residues: CVSSLDQGTEYTF.

In the case of this clonotype: This clone may be a read error of a much larger clone one base away. The J gene is TRBJ1-6, the V gene TRBV12-3 or TRBV12-4; 9 bases agree with TRBD1. The V gene end was trimmed by 8 bases and the J gene end by 10 bases; junction bases not matched to a gene: 12. The CDR3 sequence is 15 residues long. Written as DNA, the CDR3 is TGTGCCAGCTGTCAACGGACAGGGGTTCTATCACCCCTCCACTTT. Translating gives CASCQRTGVLSPLHF.

On this clonotype: A read error is likely, as this CDR3 ends without the conserved phenylalanine or tryptophan. The chain is built from TRBV11-2 and TRBJ2-1, with D maybe TRBD2 (5 bases). The CDR3 is 14 residues long. Germline CDR1 SGHAT, CDR2 FQNNGV. The CDR3 bases are TGTGTCAGCATTCCGGACTCGAGGCATAGGGAGCAGTTCCTC. It encodes CVSIPDSRHREQFL.

In this sample, this clonotype turned up many times. This rearrangement joins TRBV29-1 to TRBJ2-3; D is unclear. The CDR3 is made up of 10 amino acids. CDR1 is SQVTM and CDR2 is ANQGSEA in the germline V gene. Trimming removed 6 bases at V and 2 bases at J, with 3 bases between. The CDR3 DNA sequence: TGCAGCGTCAACACAGATACGCAGTATTTT. Its translation: CSVNTDTQYF.

On this clonotype itself: This may be a read error: a much more frequent sequence differs by one nucleotide. The chain recombines TRBV12-3 or TRBV12-4 with TRBJ1-6; D possibly corresponds to TRBD1 (6 bases). Deletions cut 2 bases from V and 14 bases from J, with 16 bases between. The CDR3 contains 14 residues. CDR3 sequence reads: CASSLSQGKSALHF. CDR3 DNA: TGTGCCAGCAGTTTATCACAGGGCAAGTCAGCCCTCCACTTT.

A note on this clonotype: This sequence may be a read error, since a much larger clone differs from it by one base. The chain combines TRBV29-1 with TRBJ1-1; possible D gene TRBD1, 5 bases. Trimming pared 4 bases from V and 3 bases from J, leaving 21 bases between. The CDR3 is 16 residues long. CDR1 and CDR2 from the germline V gene are SQVTM and ANQGSEA. The CDR3 sequence is CSVVGLEGWRDTEAFF. In DNA, the CDR3 is TGCAGCGTTGTAGGTCTGGAGGGGTGGAGGGACACTGAAGCTTTCTTT.

About this clonotype: The CDR3 ends on some other residue instead of the conserved phenylalanine or tryptophan, so this is likely a read error. V is TRBV7-9 and J is TRBJ2-7; D tentatively reads TRBD1 or TRBD2 (5 bases each). The CDR3 has 15 residues. V lost 4 bases to trimming and J lost 0 bases, with 13 bases between them. Germline lookup yields CDR1 SEHNR and CDR2 FQNEAQ (reference sequence). CDR3 amino acids: CASSSERGSSYEQYL. As DNA, the CDR3 is TGTGCCAGCAGCTCCGAGAGGGGAAGCTCCTACGAGCAGTACTTA.

This clonotype was counted ten times or more. The V call is TRBV6-1, the J call TRBJ1-4; perhaps TRBD1 as D (6 bases). The ends were cut back, 6 bases at V and 4 bases at J, with 15 bases in the middle. This CDR3 is built from 15 residues. Germline CDR1 MNHNS, CDR2 SASEGT. Written as DNA, the CDR3 is TGTGCCAGCAGAGACGGACAGAGCGGTAATGAAAAACTGTTTTTT. Residues: CASRDGQSGNEKLFF.